The present T cell receptor beta chain was sequenced within a study of molecular identifiers for immune sequencing clone quantification listed by TCRdb under 2018. About the full investigation: For a replicate experiment, RNA from about 21,000 or 97,000 naive CD8 T cells was divided into five aliquots, of which four were sequenced. CD8 T cells were used in a methods study to benchmark molecular-identifier clustering-based TCR repertoire sequencing (MIDCIRS) and TCR RNA copy counting.

Overall study results and their limits: In CMV-specific effector cells, clones with more than 20 RNA copies contained over 99% of molecules, whereas in naive cells such clones contained under 1% of molecules. A single cell's worth of spiked-in Jurkat TCR RNA was reported detectable even among under 1.3 million naive CD8 T cells. Spiked-in Jurkat TCR RNA (approximately 9 copies' worth), which is not part of the donor repertoire, was contained in the naive libraries. When barcode sub-clustering was left out, chimeric consensus sequences inflated TCR diversity, with chimeras reaching as high as 47%. Highly expanded clone sizes could be underestimated because identical TCR molecules may share a barcode. Around 2.8 recovered TCR RNA copies per cell were obtained by modeling, versus about ten by digital PCR, implying a capture efficiency of 25% to 30%.

This clonotype was counted many times. No cognate antigen has been identified for it. Base qualities were left out, and no much larger clone turns up one base away. Naive CD8 T cell libraries were made from around 18,000 to 910,000 sorted cells using 10%, 30% or 50% of purified RNA. On a BD FACSAria II, naive CD8 T cells were FACS-sorted as CD8+CD4-CCR7+CD45RA+ and collected into RLT Plus buffer. Roughly ten TCR copies' worth of Jurkat RNA were spiked into roughly 18,000-1,000,000 naive CD8 T cell samples to test detection sensitivity. CD8 T cells were enriched using RosetteSep CD8+ T Cell Enrichment Cocktail and Ficoll-Paque, and the enriched cells then underwent ACK red cell lysis. Library preparation employed PCR. Sequencer: Illumina HiSeq 4000. Bulk TCR libraries were made following a previously described method, with the TCR primers given in Table S5. Purification of total RNA was performed with the Qiagen AllPrep DNA/RNA kit. Before analysis, reads from multiple sequencing runs of one library were combined. The authors' pipeline ran thus. Reads were retained only if the reads had an exact TCR constant sequence, and the retained reads were trimmed to 150 nt and grouped according to their 12-nt molecular barcodes. Reads inside each barcode group were sub-clustered using a 15% Levenshtein threshold, and a quality-weighted consensus sequence was constructed for each RNA molecule. Non-functional sequences were discarded, and so were lower-count sequences lying one edit away from another sequence. Based on a fit of two negative binomial distributions, barcode sub-clusters having less than 20% of the maximum read count were discarded. The public sequencing data were trimmed at Q25 with fastp and processed into clonotypes with MiXCR by TCRdb, which kept only in-frame beta chains. Rows are unified per CDR3 protein, each entry keeping the most common DNA and genes. Clone size and V and J calls follow TCRdb, not the original study. This sample comprises 63,000 or so distinct CDR3 sequences, around 17% of them detected only once. The ten largest clones capture approximately 1.5% of the sample.

Its CDR3 holds 14 amino acids, cysteine through phenylalanine. Only the CDR3 region is kept as DNA, spanning 42 bases read in frame from base 1. The germline V gene gives CDR1 as MNHEY and CDR2 as SVGEGT. The junction carries 13 bases between V and J, which are trimmed by 2 bases and 6 bases respectively. Sequencing was carried out using naive CD8+ T cells from blood, with Jurkat cell RNA spiked in. The cell subset or site label here, explained by the study, means: FACS-sorted CD8+CD4-CCR7+CD45RA+ naive T cells. The sequence was collected from a human donor in good health. Some libraries in this study had Jurkat cell RNA spiked in. The rearranged chain carries TRBV6-2 or TRBV6-3 and TRBJ1-1, with an unclear D gene assignment. The nucleotide sequence reads TGTGCCAGCAGTTACCTCGTGGACGGCGCTGAAGCTTTCTTT. Its protein is CASSYLVDGAEAFF.